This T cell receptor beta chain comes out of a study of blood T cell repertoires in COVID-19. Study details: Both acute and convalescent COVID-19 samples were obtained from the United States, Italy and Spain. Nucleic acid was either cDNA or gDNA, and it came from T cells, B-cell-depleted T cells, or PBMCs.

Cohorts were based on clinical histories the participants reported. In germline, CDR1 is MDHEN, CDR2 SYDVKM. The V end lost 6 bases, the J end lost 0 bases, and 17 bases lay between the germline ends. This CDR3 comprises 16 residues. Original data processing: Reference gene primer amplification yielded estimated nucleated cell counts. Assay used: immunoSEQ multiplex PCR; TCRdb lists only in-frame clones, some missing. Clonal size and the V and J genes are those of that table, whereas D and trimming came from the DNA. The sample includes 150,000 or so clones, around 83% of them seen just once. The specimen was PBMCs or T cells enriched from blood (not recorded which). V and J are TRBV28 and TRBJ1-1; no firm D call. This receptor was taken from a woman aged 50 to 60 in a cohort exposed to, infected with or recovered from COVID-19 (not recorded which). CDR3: CASRYPPGRMNTEAFF. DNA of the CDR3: TGTGCCAGCAGATACCCCCCCGGCAGGATGAACACTGAAGCTTTCTTT.